This T cell receptor (beta chain) is drawn from a study of post-analysis software for immune sequencing data. Study-level findings and limits: When compared against controls, multiple sclerosis patients showed significantly lower normalized Chao1 diversity. Compared with controls, patients had more of about five TRBV segments, including TRBV5-6, TRBV5-1 and TRBV20-1.

Unique molecular identifiers were carried by the TCR beta cDNA libraries. TCRdb re-analysed the PCR reads in MiXCR, keeping a single row per CDR3 protein. The repertoire has some 800,000 distinct CDR3 sequences, 46% of them found once; the top ten carry roughly 4.9%. With regard to this clonotype: What it binds is not known.

The V end was cut by 2 bases, the J end by 4 bases, with 17 bases between. CDR1 is MNHNY and CDR2 is SVGAGI in the germline V gene (reference sequence). The CDR3 is 16 residues long. Sequenced material: blood. This sequence joins TRBV6-6 and TRBJ2-5; possible D gene TRBD2, 6 bases. The clonotype comes from a girl under 18 with multiple sclerosis. The CDR3 reads CASSYRIERRGETQYF. The CDR3 nucleotides are TGTGCCAGCAGTTACCGAATAGAAAGGCGGGGAGAGACCCAGTACTTC.